A selection of T cell receptor beta chains follows, all from one sample in a study of CD8+ T cells in alopecia areata. The data were produced by immunoSEQ multiplex PCR, yet TCRdb's version contains in-frame clones alone and is incomplete. The sample includes about 160,000 clones, 45% to 60% of them seen just once. The sample consisted of CD4+ T cells sorted from blood. These receptors originate from a human donor with alopecia areata. Both conserved end residues are part of each CDR3. D genes are given only for firm matches. Some rows have no size entry. The others give once, few or many, or a class for an expanded clone.

CDR3 DNA,CDR3 protein,clone size,J gene,D gene,V gene
TGTGCCAGCAGCTTAGTTCGGGCAACCCCTGGGAGAAACATTCAGTACTTC,CASSLVRATPGRNIQYF,NA,TRBJ2-4,NA,TRBV13
TGTGCCAGCAGCCCATACCTCGGGAACACCATATATTTT,CASSPYLGNTIYF,NA,TRBJ1-3,NA,TRBV7-9
TGTGCCAGCTCACCCCTCGTGGGAAGCGGGAGCACAGATACGCAGTATTTT,CASSPLVGSGSTDTQYF,NA,TRBJ2-3,NA,TRBV18
TGTGCCAGCAGTTCCGGGACCCCCCGTGGTGAGCAGTTCTTC,CASSSGTPRGEQFF,few,TRBJ2-1,NA,TRBV28
TGCGCCAGCAGCCAAGATCAGCCGGGATTGAACACTGAAGCTTTCTTT,CASSQDQPGLNTEAFF,NA,TRBJ1-1,NA,TRBV4-1
TGTGCCAGCAGCTTGGGGGACAGATTTTACGAGCAGTACTTC,CASSLGDRFYEQYF,once,TRBJ2-7,TRBD1,TRBV5-6
TGTGCCAGCAGCACCCCTTTAGATGAGCAGTTCTTC,CASSTPLDEQFF,NA,TRBJ2-1,NA,TRBV11-2
TGTGCCAGCAGCCGCGTCGCGGGAGGGCCGGATGAGCAGTTCTTC,CASSRVAGGPDEQFF,few,TRBJ2-1,TRBD2,TRBV4-2
TGTGCCAGCAGCTTCCTTTTTGGACTTTCAGGTTCCCACTCCTACGAGCAGTACTTC,CASSFLFGLSGSHSYEQYF,NA,TRBJ2-7,NA,TRBV28
TGCGCCAGCAGCCCCGGGACTAGGTGGGAGCAGTACTTC,CASSPGTRWEQYF,NA,TRBJ2-7,TRBD2,TRBV5-1
TGTGCCACCGGGCCGACAGGTTATGTTTTTCAGCCCCAGCATTTT,CATGPTGYVFQPQHF,NA,TRBJ1-5,NA,TRBV15
TGTGCCAGCAGTTTATACGGGACTAGCGGTTACAATGAGCAGTTCTTC,CASSLYGTSGYNEQFF,NA,TRBJ2-1,TRBD2,TRBV27
TGTGCCAGCTCACCGGTAAGGGCTCCTGAAGCTTTCTTT,CASSPVRAPEAFF,few,TRBJ1-1,NA,TRBV18
TGTGCCAGCAGCGGACAGGTTCCAGATACGCAGTATTTT,CASSGQVPDTQYF,NA,TRBJ2-3,TRBD1,TRBV28
TGCAGCGTTGTGGAGCGGGAGGTACTTTTAGAGCAGTTCTTC,CSVVEREVLLEQFF,few,TRBJ2-1,TRBD2,TRBV29-1
TGTGCCAGCAGGCACCCGGAGGGCTCTAACACTGAAGCTTTCTTT,CASRHPEGSNTEAFF,NA,TRBJ1-1,NA,TRBV27
TGTGCCAGCAGTTGGGGCGGTGTCACAGATACGCAGTATTTT,CASSWGGVTDTQYF,few,TRBJ2-3,NA,TRBV27
TGTGCCAGCAGCCCGGGGACTAGCCGGAGTGCGAGTGAGACCCAGTACTTC,CASSPGTSRSASETQYF,NA,TRBJ2-5,TRBD2,TRBV5-4
TGCGCCAGCAGCACCGCGGGAGCGGGAGGCGGCAATGAGCAGTTCTTC,CASSTAGAGGGNEQFF,NA,TRBJ2-1,TRBD2,TRBV5-1
TGTGCCAGCAGGCCGCTGGGGGGAATGGGCACAGATACGCAGTATTTT,CASRPLGGMGTDTQYF,few,TRBJ2-3,NA,TRBV6-6
TGTGCCAGTAAGCGGGAGTATTCTACCGGGGAGCTGTTTTTT,CASKREYSTGELFF,few,TRBJ2-2,TRBD2,TRBV19
TGCGCCAGCAGCTCTAGCGGGAGTAGTGCAGATACGCAGTATTTT,CASSSSGSSADTQYF,NA,TRBJ2-3,TRBD2,TRBV5-1
TGCAGCGCCCAGGAGGCAGGGGTTGAAAAACTGTTTTTT,CSAQEAGVEKLFF,NA,TRBJ1-4,NA,TRBV29-1
TGTGCCAGCAGCCCCGGGGCGGTGAACACTGAAGCTTTCTTT,CASSPGAVNTEAFF,few,TRBJ1-1,NA,TRBV7-2
TGTGCCAGCAGCTCCTCGGATCTTTCGTTGTCCAACGAGCAGTACTTC,CASSSSDLSLSNEQYF,NA,TRBJ2-7,NA,TRBV7-3
TGCAGCGTTTTAAAGGGACAGATGAACACTGAAGCTTTCTTT,CSVLKGQMNTEAFF,few,TRBJ1-1,TRBD1,TRBV29-1
TGCAGCGCCTCAGTAGCGGGAGGGTCCTACAATGAGCAGTTCTTC,CSASVAGGSYNEQFF,NA,TRBJ2-1,TRBD2,TRBV29-1
TGCAGCGTTGCCCATGGACTAGACAGCGATACGCAGTATTTT,CSVAHGLDSDTQYF,few,TRBJ2-3,TRBD2,TRBV29-1
TGTGCCAGCAGCAGGGGGTCCACTGTTGAAGCTTTCTTT,CASSRGSTVEAFF,NA,TRBJ1-1,NA,TRBV7-9
TGTGCCAGCACCCTCTCCCGCGAGGAGACCCAGTACTTC,CASTLSREETQYF,once,TRBJ2-5,NA,TRBV28
TGTGCCAGCAGCCCATGGGGGGCAGAAGATACGCAGTATTTT,CASSPWGAEDTQYF,NA,TRBJ2-3,NA,TRBV7-8
TGTGCCAGCAGTAAACAGGTTGCCCTAGATACGCAGTATTTT,CASSKQVALDTQYF,NA,TRBJ2-3,NA,TRBV27
TGTGCCTGGAGTGGATGGGGAACTGAAGCTTTCTTT,CAWSGWGTEAFF,few,TRBJ1-1,NA,TRBV30
TGTGCCAGCAGCTTTAGTAACCAAGCGGAGCAGTTCTTC,CASSFSNQAEQFF,once,TRBJ2-1,NA,TRBV5-4
TGTGCCAGCAGTTTATCACAGGGAGGCAGCGAGCAGTACTTC,CASSLSQGGSEQYF,NA,TRBJ2-7,NA,TRBV27
TGTGCCACCACGGCTCGAGGTTTTGGCAGCGATGAGCAGTTCTTC,CATTARGFGSDEQFF,NA,TRBJ2-1,NA,TRBV7-9
TGTGCCAGCAGCTTGGTGTCGCAGGGGGGGTCTGGCTACACCTTC,CASSLVSQGGSGYTF,once,TRBJ1-2,TRBD1,TRBV5-4
TGTGCCTGGAGTTCGACTGGCAAAGGGCTTCAGTTCTTC,CAWSSTGKGLQFF,few,TRBJ2-1,NA,TRBV30
TGCGCCAGCAGCTTTAGGACTACTTACAATGAGCAGTTCTTC,CASSFRTTYNEQFF,NA,TRBJ2-1,NA,TRBV5-1
TGCAGCGTATGGACTAGCGGGAACACCGGGGAGCTGTTTTTT,CSVWTSGNTGELFF,few,TRBJ2-2,TRBD2,TRBV29-1
TGTGCCAGCATGGAATTCAATGAGCAGTTCTTC,CASMEFNEQFF,few,TRBJ2-1,NA,TRBV6-1
TGTGCCAGCAGAGGGACCGCCACAGATACGCAGTATTTT,CASRGTATDTQYF,NA,TRBJ2-3,NA,TRBV2
TGCGCCAGCAGTAGAGGAAATCAAGAGACCCAGTACTTC,CASSRGNQETQYF,NA,TRBJ2-5,NA,TRBV5-1
TGCGCCAGCAGCTTGGCCTCTAGCTCCTACAATGAGCAGTTCTTC,CASSLASSSYNEQFF,NA,TRBJ2-1,NA,TRBV5-1
TGTGCCAGCCTCCCATACACGGTAGTCGGTGAGACCCAGTACTTC,CASLPYTVVGETQYF,NA,TRBJ2-5,NA,TRBV28
TGTGCCAGCAGCTTGGCCGGGCGCGGCTACACCTTC,CASSLAGRGYTF,NA,TRBJ1-2,NA,TRBV5-6
TGTGCCAGCAGTTACTTCCAGGGTAACCCCCATGAGCAGTTCTTC,CASSYFQGNPHEQFF,once,TRBJ2-1,NA,TRBV6-5
TGCAGCGTTGGGGCGGGGTCTAATCAGCCCCAGCATTTT,CSVGAGSNQPQHF,NA,TRBJ1-5,NA,TRBV29-1
TGTGCCACCAGCAGAGAGGGACAGAAAAACATTCAGTACTTC,CATSREGQKNIQYF,NA,TRBJ2-4,TRBD1,TRBV15
TGTGCCAGCAGAAGACAGCATCAGCCCCAGCATTTT,CASRRQHQPQHF,few,TRBJ1-5,NA,TRBV28
TGTGCCAGTAGTATGGGGACACAAGAGACCCAGTACTTC,CASSMGTQETQYF,NA,TRBJ2-5,NA,TRBV19
TGTGCCAGCAGTTCCGAAGTCCTAGGTGGCTACACCTTC,CASSSEVLGGYTF,NA,TRBJ1-2,NA,TRBV2
TGTGCCAGCAGCTTAATGCCGGGGAGCTCCTACGAGCAGTACTTC,CASSLMPGSSYEQYF,few,TRBJ2-7,NA,TRBV7-3
TGCGCCAGCAGCCAAGTCGGGCGGGCATCTCCGGGTGAGCAGTTCTTC,CASSQVGRASPGEQFF,NA,TRBJ2-1,NA,TRBV4-1
TGTGCCAGTAGATCCGGGAGGGACACCGGGGAGCTGTTTTTT,CASRSGRDTGELFF,few,TRBJ2-2,TRBD2,TRBV19